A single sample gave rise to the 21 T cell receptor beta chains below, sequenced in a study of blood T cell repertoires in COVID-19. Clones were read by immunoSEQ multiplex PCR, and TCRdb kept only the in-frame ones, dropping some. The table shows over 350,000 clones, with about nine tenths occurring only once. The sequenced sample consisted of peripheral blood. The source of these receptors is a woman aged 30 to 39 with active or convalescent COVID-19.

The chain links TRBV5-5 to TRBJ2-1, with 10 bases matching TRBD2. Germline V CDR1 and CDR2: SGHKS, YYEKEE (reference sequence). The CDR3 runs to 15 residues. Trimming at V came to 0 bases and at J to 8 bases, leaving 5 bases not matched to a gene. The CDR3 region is CASSLGVAGGDEQFF. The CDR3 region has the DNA TGTGCCAGCAGCTTGGGAGTAGCGGGAGGCGATGAGCAGTTCTTC.

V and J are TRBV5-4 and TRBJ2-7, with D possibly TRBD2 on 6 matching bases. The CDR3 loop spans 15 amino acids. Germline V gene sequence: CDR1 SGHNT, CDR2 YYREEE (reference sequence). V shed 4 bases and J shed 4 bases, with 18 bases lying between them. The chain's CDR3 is CASSDGEIADYEQYF. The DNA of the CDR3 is TGTGCCAGCAGCGATGGGGAAATAGCGGATTACGAGCAGTACTTC.

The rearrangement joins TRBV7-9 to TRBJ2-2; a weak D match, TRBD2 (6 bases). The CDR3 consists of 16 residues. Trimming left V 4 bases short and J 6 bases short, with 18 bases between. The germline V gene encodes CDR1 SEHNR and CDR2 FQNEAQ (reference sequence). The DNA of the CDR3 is TGTGCCAGCAGCTCCCTACGGGAGATAATCTCCGGGGAGCTGTTTTTT. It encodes CASSSLREIISGELFF.

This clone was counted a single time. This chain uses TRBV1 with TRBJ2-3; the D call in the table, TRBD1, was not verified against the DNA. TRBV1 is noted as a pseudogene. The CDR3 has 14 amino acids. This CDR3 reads CTSGGGDSTDTQYF. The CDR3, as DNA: TGCACCAGCGGTGGGGGCGATAGCACAGATACGCAGTATTTT.

This CDR3 is CASSTGTGYGYTF. The CDR3 coding sequence is TGTGCCAGCAGCACCGGGACAGGGTATGGCTACACCTTC. The chain joins TRBV27 to TRBJ1-2, with 9 bases aligning to TRBD1. This CDR3 region has 13 residues. Germline CDR1 MNHEY, CDR2 SMNVEV (reference sequence). Germline trimming cut 6 bases from V and 5 bases from J; bases unmatched to any gene: 4.

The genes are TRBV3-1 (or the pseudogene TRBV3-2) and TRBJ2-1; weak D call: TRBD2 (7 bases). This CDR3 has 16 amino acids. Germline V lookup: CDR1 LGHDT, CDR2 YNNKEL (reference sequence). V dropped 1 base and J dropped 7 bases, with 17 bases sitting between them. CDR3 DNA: TGTGCCAGCAGCCAAGTTGGAGGGGGGCGGGAGAATGAGCAGTTCTTC. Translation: CASSQVGGGRENEQFF.

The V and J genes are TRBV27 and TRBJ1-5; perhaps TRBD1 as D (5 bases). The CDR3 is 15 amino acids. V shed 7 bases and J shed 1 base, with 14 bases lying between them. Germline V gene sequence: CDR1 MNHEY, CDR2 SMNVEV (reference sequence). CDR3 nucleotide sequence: TGTGCCAGCAAAAACCCCTCAGGGAGCAATCAGCCCCAGCATTTT. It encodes CASKNPSGSNQPQHF.

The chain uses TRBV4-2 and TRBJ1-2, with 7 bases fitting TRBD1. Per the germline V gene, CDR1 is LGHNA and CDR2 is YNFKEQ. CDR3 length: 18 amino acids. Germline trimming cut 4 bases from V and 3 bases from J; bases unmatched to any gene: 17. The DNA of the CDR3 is TGTGCCAGCAGCCTTGGGTACTCAACAGGGGCAAAGGACTATGGCTACACCTTC. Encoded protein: CASSLGYSTGAKDYGYTF.

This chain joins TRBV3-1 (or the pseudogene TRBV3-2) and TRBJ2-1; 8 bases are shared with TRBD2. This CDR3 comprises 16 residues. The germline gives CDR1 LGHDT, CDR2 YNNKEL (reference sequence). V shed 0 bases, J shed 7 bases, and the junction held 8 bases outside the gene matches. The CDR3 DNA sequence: TGTGCCAGCAGCCAAGATTTAGGGACTAGGGCAAATGAGCAGTTCTTC. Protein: CASSQDLGTRANEQFF.

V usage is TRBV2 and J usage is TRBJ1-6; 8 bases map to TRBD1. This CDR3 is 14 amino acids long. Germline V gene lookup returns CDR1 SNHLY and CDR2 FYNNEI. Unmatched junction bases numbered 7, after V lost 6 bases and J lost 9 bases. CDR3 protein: CASRETGEGSPLHF. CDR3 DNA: TGTGCCAGCAGGGAGACAGGGGAAGGTTCACCCCTCCACTTT.

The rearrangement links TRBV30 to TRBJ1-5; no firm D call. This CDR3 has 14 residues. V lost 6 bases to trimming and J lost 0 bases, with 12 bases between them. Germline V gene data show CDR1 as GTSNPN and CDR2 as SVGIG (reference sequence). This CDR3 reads CACAEGYSNQPQHF. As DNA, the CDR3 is TGTGCCTGCGCTGAGGGCTATAGCAATCAGCCCCAGCATTTT.

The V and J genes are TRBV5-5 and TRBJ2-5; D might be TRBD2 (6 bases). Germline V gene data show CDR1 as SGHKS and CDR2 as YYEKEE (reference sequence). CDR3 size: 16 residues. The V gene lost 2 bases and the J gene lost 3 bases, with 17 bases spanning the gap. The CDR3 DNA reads TGTGCCAGCAGCTTAATCGTAGGGCGCGGGGAAGAGACCCAGTACTTC. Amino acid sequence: CASSLIVGRGEETQYF.

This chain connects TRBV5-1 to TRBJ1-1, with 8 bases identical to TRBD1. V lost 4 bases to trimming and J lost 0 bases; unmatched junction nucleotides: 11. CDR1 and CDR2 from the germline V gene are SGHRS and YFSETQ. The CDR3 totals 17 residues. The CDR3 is CASSTGQGADMNTEAFF. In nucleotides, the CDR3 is TGCGCCAGCAGCACAGGACAGGGAGCCGACATGAACACTGAAGCTTTCTTT.

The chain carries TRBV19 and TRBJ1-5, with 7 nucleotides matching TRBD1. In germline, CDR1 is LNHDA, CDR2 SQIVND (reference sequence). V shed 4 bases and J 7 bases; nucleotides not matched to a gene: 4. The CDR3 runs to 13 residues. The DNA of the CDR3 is TGTGCCAGTAGTACGACAGGGAAACAGCCCCAGCATTTT. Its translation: CASSTTGKQPQHF. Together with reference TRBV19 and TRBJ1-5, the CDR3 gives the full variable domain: DGGITQSPKYLFRKEGQNVTLSCEQNLNHDAMYWYRQDPGQGLRLIYYSQIVNDFQKGDIAEGYSVSREKKESFPLTVTSAQKNPTAFYLCASSTTGKQPQHFGDGTRLSIL.

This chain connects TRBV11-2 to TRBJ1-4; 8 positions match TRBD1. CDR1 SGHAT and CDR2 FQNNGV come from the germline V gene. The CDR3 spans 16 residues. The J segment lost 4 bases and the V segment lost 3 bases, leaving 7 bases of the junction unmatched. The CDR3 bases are TGTGCCAGCAGCTTCCAGGGACAGGCGATTAATGAAAAACTGTTTTTT. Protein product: CASSFQGQAINEKLFF.

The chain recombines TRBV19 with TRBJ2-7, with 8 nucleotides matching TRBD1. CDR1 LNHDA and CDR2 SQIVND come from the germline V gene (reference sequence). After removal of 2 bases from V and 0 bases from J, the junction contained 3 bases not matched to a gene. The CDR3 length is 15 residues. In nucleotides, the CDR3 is TGTGCCAGTAGTATACAGACAGGGGTCTCCTACGAGCAGTACTTC. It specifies CASSIQTGVSYEQYF.

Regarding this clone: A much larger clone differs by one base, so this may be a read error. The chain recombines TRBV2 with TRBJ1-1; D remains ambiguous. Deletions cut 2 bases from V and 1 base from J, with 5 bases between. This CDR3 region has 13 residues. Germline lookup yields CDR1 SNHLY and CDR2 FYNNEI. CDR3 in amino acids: CASSEQQNTEAFF. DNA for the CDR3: TGTGCCAGCAGTGAACAACAGAACACTGAAGCTTTCTTT.

CDR3 nucleotides: TGTGCCAGCAGCCAATTGTCGAGGGGGCTCGGTGAAAAACTGTTTTTT. Its protein is CASSQLSRGLGEKLFF. This chain uses TRBV3-1 (or the pseudogene TRBV3-2) with TRBJ1-4, with 7 positions matching TRBD1. The CDR3 length is 16 residues. J lost 7 bases, V lost 2 bases, and 10 bases had no gene match. In germline, CDR1 is LGHDT, CDR2 YNNKEL (reference sequence).

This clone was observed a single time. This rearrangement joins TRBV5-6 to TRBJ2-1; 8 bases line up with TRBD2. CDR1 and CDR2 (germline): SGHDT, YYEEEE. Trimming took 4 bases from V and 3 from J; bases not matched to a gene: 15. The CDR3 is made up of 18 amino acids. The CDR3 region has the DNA TGTGCCAGCAGCCCTCGTGTGGCTAGCGGGCTGGGCTACAATGAGCAGTTCTTC. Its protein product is CASSPRVASGLGYNEQFF.

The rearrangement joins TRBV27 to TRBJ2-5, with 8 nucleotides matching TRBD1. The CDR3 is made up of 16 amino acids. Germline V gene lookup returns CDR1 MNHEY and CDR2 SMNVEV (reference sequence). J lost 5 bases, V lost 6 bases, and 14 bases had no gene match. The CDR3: CASSHKTGTGQETQYF. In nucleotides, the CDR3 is TGTGCCAGCAGCCACAAAACAGGGACAGGTCAGGAGACCCAGTACTTC.

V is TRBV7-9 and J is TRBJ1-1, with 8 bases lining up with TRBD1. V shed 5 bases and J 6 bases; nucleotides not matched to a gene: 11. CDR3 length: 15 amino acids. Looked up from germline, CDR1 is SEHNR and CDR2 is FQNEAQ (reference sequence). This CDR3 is CASSQLDREGPEAFF. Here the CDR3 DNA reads TGTGCCAGCAGCCAATTGGACAGGGAGGGGCCTGAAGCTTTCTTT.